These T cell receptor beta chains were read from a single sample in a study of shared clonotypes between healthy human individuals. Sequenced by immunoSEQ multiplex PCR; TCRdb stores in-frame clones only, minus some. The table includes some 2.1 million clones, 90% to 95% detected once. Sequencing was carried out using naive CD8+ T cells from PBMCs. The source is a young man in good health. Some clones in this sample may be carry-over from other donors' samples. Each CDR3 is given with its conserved first and last residue. D genes are given only for firm matches. Not every row has a clone size; where given, it reads once, few, many or a size class.

CASRGDTDWEQFF TGTGCCAGCAGGGGGGACACCGATTGGGAGCAGTTCTTC TRBJ2-1 - - TRBV11-2
CASSLLAGVGYNEQFF TGTGCCAGCAGCTTACTAGCGGGAGTAGGATACAATGAGCAGTTCTTC TRBJ2-1 - TRBD2 TRBV11-1
CASSVVGGGFYGYTF TGTGCCAGCAGCGTAGTTGGGGGAGGCTTCTATGGCTACACCTTC TRBJ1-2 - - TRBV9
CASSFPQNTEAFF TGTGCCAGCAGCTTTCCCCAGAACACTGAAGCTTTCTTT TRBJ1-1 - - TRBV7-9
CASSSETGTTEAFF TGTGCCAGCAGCTCCGAGACAGGGACAACTGAAGCTTTCTTT TRBJ1-1 - TRBD1 TRBV9
CASSEMGGQFSF TGTGCCAGCAGCGAGATGGGTGGCCAGTTCAGCTTC TRBJ1-2 - - TRBV7-6
CAISEPMVSIAGDLYEQYF TGTGCCATCAGTGAGCCAATGGTGTCTATAGCGGGAGACCTCTACGAGCAGTACTTC TRBJ2-7 - TRBD2 TRBV10-3
CASSGTRTDTQYF TGCGCCAGCAGTGGCACCCGCACAGATACGCAGTATTTT TRBJ2-3 - - TRBV10-1
CASSPSGGHHPYEQYF TGTGCCAGCAGTCCTAGCGGAGGCCACCACCCCTACGAGCAGTACTTC TRBJ2-7 - TRBD2 TRBV27
CASSFRDRGYEQYF TGTGCCAGCTCCTTCCGGGACAGGGGCTACGAGCAGTACTTC TRBJ2-7 - TRBD1 TRBV19
CSATGLQDGYTF TGCAGCGCTACGGGACTTCAGGATGGCTACACCTTC TRBJ1-2 few - TRBV29-1
CASSPGGERTDTQYF TGTGCCAGCTCACCAGGGGGGGAGCGCACAGATACGCAGTATTTT TRBJ2-3 - TRBD2 TRBV18
CASSLEVGEEAFF TGTGCCAGCAGCTTAGAGGTCGGGGAGGAAGCTTTCTTT TRBJ1-1 - - TRBV11-3
CASSAPDSGSPFYEQYF TGTGCCAGCAGCGCCCCGGACTCCGGGTCGCCCTTCTACGAGCAGTACTTC TRBJ2-7 - - TRBV9
CASSKIQGIKEQFF TGTGCCAGCAGTAAAATACAGGGTATCAAGGAGCAGTTCTTC TRBJ2-1 once - TRBV6-5
CASRLDRGHNYGYTF TGTGCCAGCAGGCTAGACAGGGGGCATAACTATGGCTACACCTTC TRBJ1-2 once TRBD1 TRBV28
CASSEYGRAGRDTQYF TGCGCCAGCAGTGAGTACGGACGGGCCGGGAGAGATACGCAGTATTTT TRBJ2-3 - - TRBV10-2
CASTRQEAFF TGTGCCAGCACCCGACAGGAAGCTTTCTTT TRBJ1-1 - - TRBV6-1
CSPARTGETQYF TGCAGCCCCGCCAGGACGGGAGAGACCCAGTACTTC TRBJ2-5 - - TRBV29-1
CATSRQAYGEKLFF TGTGCCACCAGCAGACAGGCGTACGGAGAAAAACTGTTTTTT TRBJ1-4 - - TRBV15
CASSQTGTNYEQYF TGCGCCAGCAGCCAAACCGGGACCAACTACGAGCAGTACTTC TRBJ2-7 - - TRBV4-3
CASSLGNPETQYF TGTGCCAGCAGCTTAGGTAATCCAGAGACCCAGTACTTC TRBJ2-5 - - TRBV11-1
CASRPQDREAGEKLFF TGTGCAAGTCGCCCCCAGGACAGGGAGGCGGGAGAAAAACTGTTTTTT TRBJ1-4 - - TRBV12-2
CASSIQGGRSYEQYF TGTGCCAGTAGTATTCAGGGGGGCCGCTCCTACGAGCAGTACTTC TRBJ2-7 - - TRBV19
CSVEEGHGGTEAFF TGCAGCGTTGAAGAAGGACACGGGGGGACTGAAGCTTTCTTT TRBJ1-1 once - TRBV29-1
CASSLPTGGKIF TGTGCCAGCAGCTTACCTACGGGAGGTAAAATCTTC TRBJ2-7 - TRBD2 TRBV7-9
CASSPLAGEYRQFF TGTGCCAGTAGTCCACTAGCGGGAGAGTATAGGCAGTTCTTC TRBJ2-1 - TRBD2 TRBV19
CASNRLAGGNEQFF TGTGCCAGCAATAGACTAGCGGGTGGTAATGAGCAGTTCTTC TRBJ2-1 - TRBD2 TRBV27
CASSQAATVPGYEQYF TGCGCCAGCAGCCAAGCGGCGACAGTACCCGGCTACGAGCAGTACTTC TRBJ2-7 - - TRBV4-1
CASSGQGADYGYTF TGTGCCAGCAGCGGACAGGGGGCAGACTATGGCTACACCTTC TRBJ1-2 - TRBD1 TRBV7-9
CASSELPGRHEQYF TGCGCCAGCAGTGAGTTGCCCGGTCGTCACGAGCAGTACTTC TRBJ2-7 - - TRBV10-1
CASSLGLYNEQFF TGCGCCAGCAGCCTAGGACTTTACAATGAGCAGTTCTTC TRBJ2-1 once - TRBV4-1
CASSPRQLLTGELFF TGTGCCAGCAGTCCGCGACAGTTGTTAACCGGGGAGCTGTTTTTT TRBJ2-2 - - TRBV28
CAIGAEMDTQYF TGTGCCATCGGGGCGGAAATGGATACGCAGTATTTT TRBJ2-3 - - TRBV15
CAISGPLEDTQYF TGTGCCATCAGTGGCCCTCTAGAGGATACGCAGTATTTT TRBJ2-3 - - TRBV10-3
CASTLGGGAIHF TGTGCCAGTACCCTAGGCGGGGGGGCCATCCATTTT TRBJ1-3 - - TRBV19
CASSIDSNTEAFF TGTGCCAGTAGTATCGACAGCAACACTGAAGCTTTCTTT TRBJ1-1 few - TRBV19
CASSPEGWRGNEQFF TGTGCCAGCAGCCCGGAGGGGTGGAGGGGGAATGAGCAGTTCTTC TRBJ2-1 - - TRBV7-9
CAVLKGQPEEQYF TGTGCCGTCCTAAAGGGACAACCCGAGGAGCAGTACTTC TRBJ2-7 - - TRBV10-3
CASSQDLRLSYNEQFF TGCGCCAGCAGCCAAGATTTGCGGCTTTCCTACAATGAGCAGTTCTTC TRBJ2-1 once - TRBV4-1
CASSQGRSNYGYTF TGCGCCAGCAGCCAAGGGAGGAGTAACTATGGCTACACCTTC TRBJ1-2 - - TRBV4-1
CASRGAPFYGYTF TGTGCAAGCCGGGGGGCACCCTTTTATGGCTACACCTTC TRBJ1-2 - - TRBV27
CASSYYRDYEQYF TGTGCCAGCAGTTATTACAGGGATTACGAGCAGTACTTC TRBJ2-7 - - TRBV6-5